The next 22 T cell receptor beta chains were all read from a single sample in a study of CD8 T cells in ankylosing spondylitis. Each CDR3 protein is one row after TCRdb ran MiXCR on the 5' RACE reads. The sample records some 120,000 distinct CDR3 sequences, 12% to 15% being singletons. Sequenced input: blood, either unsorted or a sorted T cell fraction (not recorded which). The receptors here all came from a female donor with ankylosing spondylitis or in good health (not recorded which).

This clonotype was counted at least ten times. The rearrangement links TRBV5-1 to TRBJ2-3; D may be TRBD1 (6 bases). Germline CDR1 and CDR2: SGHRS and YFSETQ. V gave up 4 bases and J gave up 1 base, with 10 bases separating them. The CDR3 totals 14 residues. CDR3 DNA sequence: TGCGCCAGCAGCCCGCAGGGGCGCACAGATACGCAGTATTTT. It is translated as CASSPQGRTDTQYF. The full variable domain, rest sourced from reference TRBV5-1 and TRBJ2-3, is KAGVTQTPRYLIKTRGQQVTLSCSPISGHRSVSWYQQTPGQGLQFLFEYFSETQRNKGNFPGRFSGRQFSNSRSEMNVSTLELGDSALYLCASSPQGRTDTQYFGPGTRLTVL.

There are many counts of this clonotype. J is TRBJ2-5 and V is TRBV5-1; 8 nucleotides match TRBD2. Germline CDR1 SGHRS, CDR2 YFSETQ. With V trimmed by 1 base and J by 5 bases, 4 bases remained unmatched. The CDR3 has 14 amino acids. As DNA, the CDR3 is TGCGCCAGCAGCTTGCAAGCGGGAGCTGAGACCCAGTACTTC. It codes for CASSLQAGAETQYF.

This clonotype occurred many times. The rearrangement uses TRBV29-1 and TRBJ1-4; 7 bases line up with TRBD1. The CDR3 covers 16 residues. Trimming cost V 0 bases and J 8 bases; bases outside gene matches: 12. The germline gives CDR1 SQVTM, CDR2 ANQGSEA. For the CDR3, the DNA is TGCAGCGTTGAAGACAGACAGGGCCCCGGTGGGGAAAAACTGTTTTTT. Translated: CSVEDRQGPGGEKLFF.

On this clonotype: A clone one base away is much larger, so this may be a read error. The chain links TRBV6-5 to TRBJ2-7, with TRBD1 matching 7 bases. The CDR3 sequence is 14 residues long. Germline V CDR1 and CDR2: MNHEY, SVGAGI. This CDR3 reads CACSLDRDSYEQYF. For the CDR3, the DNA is TGTGCCTGCAGTCTCGACAGGGACTCCTACGAGCAGTACTTC.

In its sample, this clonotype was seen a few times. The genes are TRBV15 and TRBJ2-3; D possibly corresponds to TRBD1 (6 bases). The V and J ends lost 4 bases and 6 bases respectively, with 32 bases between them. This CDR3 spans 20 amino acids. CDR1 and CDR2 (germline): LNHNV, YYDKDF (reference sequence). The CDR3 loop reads CATSKGDRGLGPARRDTQYF. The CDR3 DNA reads TGTGCCACCAGCAAGGGGGATCGTGGGCTCGGACCAGCTCGCAGGGATACGCAGTATTTT.

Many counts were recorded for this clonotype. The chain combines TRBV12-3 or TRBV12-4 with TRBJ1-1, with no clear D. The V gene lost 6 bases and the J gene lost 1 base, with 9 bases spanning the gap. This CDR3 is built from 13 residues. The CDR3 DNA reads TGTGCCAGCAGGCAAGACGGGAACACTGAAGCTTTCTTT. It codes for CASRQDGNTEAFF.

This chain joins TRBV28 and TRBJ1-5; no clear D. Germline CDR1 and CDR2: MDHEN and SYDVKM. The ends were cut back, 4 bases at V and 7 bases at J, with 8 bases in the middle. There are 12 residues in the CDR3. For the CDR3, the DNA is TGTGCCAGCAGTTCCCGTAGCCAGCCCCAGCATTTT. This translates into CASSSRSQPQHF.

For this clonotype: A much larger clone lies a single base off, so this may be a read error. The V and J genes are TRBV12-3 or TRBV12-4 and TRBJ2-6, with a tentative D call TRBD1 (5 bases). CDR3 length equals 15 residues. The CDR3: CASSLHGPGANGLTF. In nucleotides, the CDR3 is TGTGCCAGCAGTCTACACGGACCTGGGGCCAACGGCCTGACTTTC.

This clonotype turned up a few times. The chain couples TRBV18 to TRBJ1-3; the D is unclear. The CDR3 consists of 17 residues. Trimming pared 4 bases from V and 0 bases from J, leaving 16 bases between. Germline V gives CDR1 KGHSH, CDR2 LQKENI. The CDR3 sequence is CASSLMDLTLSGNTIYF. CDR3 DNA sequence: TGTGCCAGCTCACTTATGGACCTAACCCTCTCTGGAAACACCATATATTTT.

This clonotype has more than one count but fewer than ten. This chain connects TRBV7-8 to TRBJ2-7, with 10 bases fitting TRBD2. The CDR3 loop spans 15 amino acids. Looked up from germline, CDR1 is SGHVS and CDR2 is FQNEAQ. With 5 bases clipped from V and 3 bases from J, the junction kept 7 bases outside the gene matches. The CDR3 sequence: CASSRTSGAIYEQYF. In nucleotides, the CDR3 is TGTGCCAGCAGCCGGACTAGCGGCGCAATCTACGAGCAGTACTTC. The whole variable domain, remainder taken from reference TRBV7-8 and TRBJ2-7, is GAGVSQSPRYKVAKRGQDVALRCDPISGHVSLFWYQQALGQGPEFLTYFQNEAQLDKSGLPSDRFFAERPEGSVSTLKIQRTQQEDSAVYLCASSRTSGAIYEQYFGPGTRLTVT.

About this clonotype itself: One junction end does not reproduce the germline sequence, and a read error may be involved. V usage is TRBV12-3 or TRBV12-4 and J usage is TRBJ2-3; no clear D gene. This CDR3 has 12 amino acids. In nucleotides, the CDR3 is TGTGCCAGCACCCTAGGCACAAATACGCAGTATTTT. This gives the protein CASTLGTNTQYF.

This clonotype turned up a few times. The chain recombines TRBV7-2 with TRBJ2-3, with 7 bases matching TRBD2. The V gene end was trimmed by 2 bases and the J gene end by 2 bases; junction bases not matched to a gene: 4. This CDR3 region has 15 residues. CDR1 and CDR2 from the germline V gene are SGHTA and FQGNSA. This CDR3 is CASSLFAGDTDTQYF. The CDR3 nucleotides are TGTGCCAGCAGCTTATTTGCGGGGGACACAGATACGCAGTATTTT. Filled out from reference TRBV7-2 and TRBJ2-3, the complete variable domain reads GAGVSQSPSNKVTEKGKDVELRCDPISGHTALYWYRQSLGQGLEFLIYFQGNSAPDKSGLPSDRFSAERTGGSVSTLTIQRTQQEDSAVYLCASSLFAGDTDTQYFGPGTRLTVL.

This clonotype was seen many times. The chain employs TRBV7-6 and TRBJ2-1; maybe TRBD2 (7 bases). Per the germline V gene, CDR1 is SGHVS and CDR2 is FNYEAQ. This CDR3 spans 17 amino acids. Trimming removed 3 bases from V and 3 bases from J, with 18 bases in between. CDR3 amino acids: CASSFPKGGGNYNEQFF. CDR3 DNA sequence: TGTGCCAGCAGCTTCCCCAAGGGAGGGGGAAACTACAATGAGCAGTTCTTC.

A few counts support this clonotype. In DNA, the CDR3 is TGTGCCATCGCACTCGGGGCGGTGGGAGAGACCCAGTACTTC. This sequence encodes CAIALGAVGETQYF. This chain joins TRBV12-3 or TRBV12-4 and TRBJ2-5; the D call may be TRBD1 or TRBD2 (5 bases each). The CDR3 sequence is 14 residues long. The germline V and J ends were trimmed by 10 bases and 4 bases, with 19 bases remaining between them.

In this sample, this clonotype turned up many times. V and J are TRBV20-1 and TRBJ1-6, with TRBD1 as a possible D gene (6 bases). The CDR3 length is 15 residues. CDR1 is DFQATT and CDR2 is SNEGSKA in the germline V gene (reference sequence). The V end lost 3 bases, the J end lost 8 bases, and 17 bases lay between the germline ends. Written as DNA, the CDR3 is TGCAGTGCTAGGAGGGACACGTCGTTCGATTCACCCCTCCACTTT. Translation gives CSARRDTSFDSPLHF.

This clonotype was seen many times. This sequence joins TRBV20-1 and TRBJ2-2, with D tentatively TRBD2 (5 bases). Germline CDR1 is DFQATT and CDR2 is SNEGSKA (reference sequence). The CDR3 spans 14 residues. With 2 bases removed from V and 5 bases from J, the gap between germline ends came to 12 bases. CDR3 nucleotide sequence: TGCAGTGCTAGAAACATCCCGGGAACCGGGGAGCTGTTTTTT. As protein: CSARNIPGTGELFF.

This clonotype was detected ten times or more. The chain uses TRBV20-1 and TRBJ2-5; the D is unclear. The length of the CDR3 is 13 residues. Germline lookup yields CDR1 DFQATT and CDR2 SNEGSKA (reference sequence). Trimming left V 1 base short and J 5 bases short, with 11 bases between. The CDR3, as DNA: TGCAGTGCTAGAGGAAGCTCCGGGGAGACCCAGTACTTC. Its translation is CSARGSSGETQYF.

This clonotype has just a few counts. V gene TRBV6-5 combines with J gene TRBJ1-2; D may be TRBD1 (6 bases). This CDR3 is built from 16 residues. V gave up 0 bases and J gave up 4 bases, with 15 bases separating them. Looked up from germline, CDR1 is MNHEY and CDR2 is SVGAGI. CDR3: CASSYSKGGPGYGYTF. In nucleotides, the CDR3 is TGTGCCAGCAGTTACTCGAAAGGGGGACCGGGCTATGGCTACACCTTC.

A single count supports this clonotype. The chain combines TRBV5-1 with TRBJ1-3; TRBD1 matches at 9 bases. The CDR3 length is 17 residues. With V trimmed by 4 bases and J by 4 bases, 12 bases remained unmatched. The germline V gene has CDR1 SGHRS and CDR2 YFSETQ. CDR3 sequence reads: CASSESVGTGIGNTIYF. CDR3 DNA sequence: TGCGCCAGCAGCGAGTCCGTCGGGACAGGGATCGGAAACACCATATATTTT.

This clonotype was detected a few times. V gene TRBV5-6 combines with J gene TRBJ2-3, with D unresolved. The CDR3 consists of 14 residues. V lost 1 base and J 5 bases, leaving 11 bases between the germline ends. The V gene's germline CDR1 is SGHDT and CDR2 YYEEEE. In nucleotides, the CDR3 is TGTGCCAGCAGCTTGAGAAGGGTTGAAGATACGCAGTATTTT. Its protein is CASSLRRVEDTQYF.

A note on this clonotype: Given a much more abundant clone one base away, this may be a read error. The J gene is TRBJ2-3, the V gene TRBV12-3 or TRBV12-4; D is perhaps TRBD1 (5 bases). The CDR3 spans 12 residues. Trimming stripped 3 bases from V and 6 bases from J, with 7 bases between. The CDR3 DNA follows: TGTGCCAGCAGTTTCGCAGGGGATACGCAGTATTTT. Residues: CASSFAGDTQYF.

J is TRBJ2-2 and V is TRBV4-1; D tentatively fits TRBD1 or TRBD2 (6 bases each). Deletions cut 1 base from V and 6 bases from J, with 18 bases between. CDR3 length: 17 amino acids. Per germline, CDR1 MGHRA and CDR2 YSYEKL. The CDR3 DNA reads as TGCGCCAGCAGCCAAGCAGTCGGGGGCGCGTCAGCCGGGGAGCTGTTTTTT. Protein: CASSQAVGGASAGELFF.